This is a list of T cell receptor beta chains from one sample in a study of T cell repertoires in cytomegalovirus infection. TCRdb called the reads again in MiXCR, with one record for every CDR3 protein. The sample holds approximately 470,000 distinct CDR3 sequences; approximately 42% are singletons and the top ten take roughly two fifths. No antigen has been assigned to these receptors. The sample in question was cultured PBMCs, obtained from culture after CMV antigen stimulation. These receptors all come from a human donor in good health (CMV status not recorded). Some clones in this sample may be carry-over from other donors' samples. CDR3s include the opening cysteine and the closing phenylalanine or tryptophan. A D gene is named only where the DNA matches it firmly. Not every row has a clone size; where given, it reads once, few, many or a size class.

D gene	J gene	V gene	clone size	CDR3 protein	CDR3 DNA
TRBD2	TRBJ2-4	TRBV6-5	few	CASSPGSGSRGIQYF	TGTGCCAGCAGCCCCGGTAGCGGGAGCCGCGGCATTCAGTACTTC
TRBD2	TRBJ2-7	TRBV9	.	CASSVDGGSIREQYF	TGTGCCAGCAGCGTAGACGGCGGGAGTATACGCGAGCAGTACTTC
TRBD1	TRBJ2-6	TRBV7-9	.	CASSSTGDPYGANVLTF	TGTGCCAGCAGCTCTACAGGGGACCCCTACGGGGCCAACGTCCTGACTTTC
.	TRBJ1-6	TRBV7-2	few	CASSHRGFSYNSPLHF	TGTGCCAGCAGCCATCGGGGATTTTCCTATAATTCACCCCTCCACTTT
.	TRBJ2-7	TRBV27	.	CASSRGAGTYEQYF	TGTGCCAGCAGTCGCGGGGCAGGTACCTACGAGCAGTACTTC
.	TRBJ2-3	TRBV7-2	.	CASILARDTDTQYF	TGTGCCAGCATCCTAGCACGAGACACAGATACGCAGTATTTT
.	TRBJ2-3	TRBV6-2/TRBV6-3	.	CASSDRTASTDTQYF	TGTGCCAGCAGTGACCGGACAGCGAGCACAGATACGCAGTATTTT
.	TRBJ2-1	TRBV7-2	few	CASSPVPGLRPFF	TGTGCCAGCAGCCCCGTCCCGGGACTTCGTCCGTTCTTC
.	TRBJ1-2	TRBV6-2/TRBV6-3	few	CASSTGWFGDYTF	TGTGCCAGCAGCACGGGCTGGTTCGGGGACTACACCTTC
TRBD1	TRBJ1-1	TRBV4-3	few	CASSQDRAGGAFF	TGCGCCAGCAGCCAAGATCGTGCAGGGGGAGCTTTCTTT
.	TRBJ2-4	TRBV7-2	few	CASSSGPREYF	TGTGCCAGCAGCTCCGGCCCTCGCGAGTACTTC
TRBD1	TRBJ2-4	TRBV20-1	few	CSATDRVFTNIQYF	TGCAGTGCTACGGACAGGGTCTTTACAAACATTCAGTACTTC
TRBD2	TRBJ2-5	TRBV5-1	few	CASSLELAAEQETQYF	TGCGCCAGCAGCCTGGAACTAGCGGCAGAACAAGAGACCCAGTACTTC
.	TRBJ1-6	TRBV5-4	.	CASSLIRSSPLHF	TGTGCCAGCAGCTTGATTCGGTCCTCACCCCTCCACTTT
TRBD2	TRBJ2-5	TRBV7-2	many	CASRPGGQETQYF	TGTGCCAGCAGGCCGGGGGGCCAAGAGACCCAGTACTTC
.	TRBJ2-1	TRBV10-3	.	CATRSPGSYNEQFF	TGTGCCACGCGTTCCCCGGGGTCCTACAATGAGCAGTTCTTC
.	TRBJ1-3	TRBV7-2	.	CASSLRSGGGNTIYF	TGTGCCAGCAGCTTAAGGTCGGGGGGTGGAAACACCATATATTTT
.	TRBJ1-1	TRBV12-3/TRBV12-4	few	CASTMGHPDTEAFF	TGTGCCAGCACAATGGGACACCCCGACACTGAAGCTTTCTTT
.	TRBJ2-1	TRBV7-2	many	CASSFQGNEQFF	TGTGCCAGCAGCTTCCAGGGCAATGAGCAGTTCTTC
.	TRBJ1-2	TRBV5-4	.	CASSSRQDTANYGYTF	TGTGCCAGCAGCTCTCGTCAGGACACCGCTAACTATGGCTACACCTTC
.	TRBJ2-7	TRBV28	few	CASSFSGQNYEQYF	TGTGCCAGCAGTTTTTCGGGACAAAACTACGAGCAGTACTTC
TRBD2	TRBJ2-3	TRBV7-2	.	CASSLEASGGIDTQYF	TGTGCCAGCAGCTTAGAGGCGAGCGGGGGGATAGATACGCAGTATTTT
TRBD1	TRBJ2-1	TRBV10-3	.	CAISGGQGSSSYNEQFF	TGTGCCATCAGTGGGGGACAGGGGTCGAGCTCCTACAATGAGCAGTTCTTC
.	TRBJ1-2	TRBV7-9	few	CASSLRQDYGYTF	TGTGCCAGCAGCTTACGACAGGACTATGGCTACACCTTC
.	TRBJ1-1	TRBV7-3	.	CASSLPQGSEAFF	TGTGCCAGCAGCTTACCTCAGGGGTCTGAAGCTTTCTTT
.	TRBJ2-7	TRBV28	few	CASSGQSLYEQYF	TGTGCCAGCAGTGGACAGTCGCTCTACGAGCAGTACTTC
.	TRBJ2-4	TRBV2	few	CASSGWSGASKNIQYF	TGTGCCAGCAGTGGATGGTCAGGGGCCTCCAAAAACATTCAGTACTTC
.	TRBJ1-1	TRBV19	few	CASSITQNTEAFF	TGTGCCAGTAGTATTACACAGAACACTGAAGCTTTCTTT
TRBD1	TRBJ1-1	TRBV27	few	CASSLSDRGTEAFF	TGTGCCAGCAGTTTATCCGACAGGGGCACTGAAGCTTTCTTT
TRBD1	TRBJ2-3	TRBV7-9	few	CASSVLRDRNLLF	TGTGCCAGCAGCGTCCTCCGGGACAGGAATCTCCTGTTT
.	TRBJ1-3	TRBV12-3/TRBV12-4	few	CASSWGGLGPGNTIYF	TGTGCCAGCAGTTGGGGGGGGCTTGGACCTGGAAACACCATATATTTT
.	TRBJ1-5	TRBV6-1	few	CASTTGTYQPQHF	TGTGCCAGCACTACCGGGACTTATCAGCCCCAGCATTTT
.	TRBJ1-5	TRBV7-2	.	CASSLGVGDGGQPQHF	TGTGCCAGCAGCTTAGGGGTCGGGGACGGGGGTCAGCCCCAGCATTTT
TRBD2	TRBJ2-7	TRBV6-5	.	CASSSFTTSGRAHEQYF	TGTGCCAGCAGTTCATTTACGACTAGCGGGAGAGCGCACGAGCAGTACTTC
.	TRBJ2-7	TRBV15	few	CATSTGAVTYEQYF	TGTGCCACCAGCACCGGGGCAGTGACCTACGAGCAGTACTTC
TRBD2	TRBJ2-3	TRBV6-1	.	CASSYSRPSGRLGWTDTQYF	TGTGCCAGCAGTTATTCCCGCCCCAGCGGGAGGCTCGGTTGGACAGATACGCAGTATTTT
TRBD2	TRBJ2-3	TRBV7-8	few	CASRTTSAYTDTQYF	TGTGCCAGCAGGACGACTAGCGCCTACACAGATACGCAGTATTTT
TRBD1	TRBJ1-2	TRBV5-6	once	CASSPGTGGLGYGYTF	TGTGCCAGCAGCCCAGGGACAGGGGGCTTGGGCTATGGCTACACCTTC
TRBD2	TRBJ2-1	TRBV7-9	few	CASSTIAGGNEQFF	TGTGCCAGCAGCACAATAGCGGGAGGAAATGAGCAGTTCTTC